One TCR beta chain is described in this entry. Its antigen specificity is not known. Qualities for individual bases were not recorded, and no much larger clone is one base off. The CDR3 has 14 amino acids, counting the end cysteine and phenylalanine. The retained sequence is limited to the CDR3, 42 bases, with the frame set at the first base. As encoded in the germline V gene, CDR1 is MGHRA while CDR2 is YSYEKL. The junction carries 19 bases between V and J, which are trimmed by 4 bases and 10 bases respectively. The CDR3 regions of human TCRbeta chains were subjected to immunosequencing. On the study's bioinformatics: TCRs in the repertoires were matched against a reference library of SARS-CoV-2-specific TCRs that had been generated with the MIRA antigen-specificity platform. Breadth was defined as the fraction of unique TCRs that were SARS-CoV-2-associated, and depth was defined as the fraction of total T cells that were SARS-CoV-2-associated. Each spike-specific TCR was assigned to its reactive spike region and to a CD4 or CD8 class using the MIRA data. Log10-transformed breadth and depth values were compared by one-way ANOVA with Sidak's multiple comparisons tests. TCRdb stores this immuneACCESS table with in-frame sequences only. Part of the clones is absent; in the studies checked, under half of the shortfall reflects unresolved V genes, and no reason is known for the rest. V and J calls and clone size come straight from that table; D and trimming were deduced from the DNA. The sample yields some 150,000 clones; roughly nine tenths were counted once. Approximately 1.8% of the sample is in the top ten clones.

The sample belongs to a study of T cell responses to AZD1222 COVID-19 vaccine (dated by TCRdb to the early 2020s). Study-level background: AZD1222 recipients whose second dose came at about 4 weeks and those whose second dose came at about 12 weeks were combined into one group, since spike-specific TCR depth and breadth did not differ between the two schedules. A total of roughly 240 trial participants underwent TCR sequencing, of whom approximately 210 received two doses of AZD1222 and about 25 received two doses of the MenACWY control vaccine. Trial participants were enrolled into age subgroups of 18-55, 56-69 and 70-plus years, which contained roughly 150, 30 and 60 TCR-sequenced participants, respectively. Findings and caveats that apply to the study as a whole: Participants were mostly white British and included more females than males, and it was suggested by the authors that clonal diversity may have been underestimated. CD4 TCRs associated with the vaccine covered the entire spike protein, and the dominant responses were in regions 160-218 and 743-854. Conclusions about previously exposed vaccinees are limited because only 5 or 6 AZD1222 recipients were SARS-CoV-2 seropositive at baseline. Nearly half of unique spike-specific TCRs reportedly recognized epitopes outside regions mutated in the B.1.351 and B.1.1.7 variants. Spike-specific TCR breadth and depth rose significantly after two AZD1222 doses compared with day 0 and with MenACWY recipients. Because no day 14 peak-response samples were available, repertoires were characterized only after the peak T cell response. The 56-69-year group was small, and its depth increase did not reach significance, likely because of low power.

In the paper's terms, the time point label means: baseline before first vaccination. The vaccinee samples were drawn from two UK trials, COV001 and COV002, one of which was a single-blind randomized controlled phase 2/3 trial testing AZD1222 (ChAdOx1 nCoV-19) in healthy adults. For TCRbeta chain sequencing, PBMC samples from trial participants were taken at day 0 and at day 28 after the second dose. Sequenced here: peripheral blood, sampled on day 0 of AZD1222 vaccination. This TCR came from an adult in good health. The V gene is TRBV4-1 and the J gene is TRBJ1-1; no D segment can be confidently identified. The CDR3 sequence is CASSPPWETEGAFF. The bases are TGCGCCAGCAGCCCCCCCTGGGAAACAGAAGGAGCTTTCTTT.